The 24 T cell receptor beta chains given below trace back to one sample, sequenced in a study of T cell responses to AZD1222 COVID-19 vaccine. Measured with immunoSEQ multiplex PCR; TCRdb has only the in-frame clones, and not every one. Among roughly 120,000 clones listed, approximately 90% were seen once. The sample consisted of peripheral blood, taken on day 0 of AZD1222 vaccination. The receptors were gathered from an adult in good health.

This sequence joins TRBV11-2 and TRBJ2-2; D is possibly TRBD1 (5 bases). The CDR3 length is 17 residues. V shed 5 bases and J shed 7 bases, with 23 bases lying between them. The germline V gene encodes CDR1 SGHAT and CDR2 FQNNGV. CDR3 protein: CASSHRRTQPGNGELFF. CDR3 coding DNA: TGTGCCAGCAGCCACCGCCGGACACAACCTGGGAACGGGGAGCTGTTTTTT.

This chain joins TRBV13 and TRBJ2-3; D uncertain. Germline CDR1 PRHDT, CDR2 FYEKMQ (reference sequence). The CDR3 covers 12 residues. Trimming removed 4 bases at V and 6 bases at J, with 8 bases between. For the CDR3, the DNA is TGTGCCAGCAGCTCCCCGCGGGATACGCAGTATTTT. It specifies CASSSPRDTQYF.

The rearrangement joins TRBV28 to TRBJ2-2, with TRBD2 identical over 13 bases. The CDR3 totals 18 residues. Germline CDR1 is MDHEN and CDR2 is SYDVKM. Trimming cost V 6 bases and J 3 bases; bases outside gene matches: 10. For the CDR3, the DNA is TGTGCCAGCAGGGGCACTAGCGGGAGGGACTCGTACACCGGGGAGCTGTTTTTT. Translated: CASRGTSGRDSYTGELFF.

The chain uses TRBV19 and TRBJ2-1; TRBD2 aligns across 9 bases. Trimming cost V 6 bases and J 6 bases; bases outside gene matches: 9. The CDR3 spans 15 residues. Per germline, CDR1 LNHDA and CDR2 SQIVND (reference sequence). The CDR3 nucleotides are TGTGCCAGTAGAACGGGACTAGCTTCTTCCAATGAGCAGTTCTTC. Amino acid sequence: CASRTGLASSNEQFF.

The chain uses TRBV4-1 and TRBJ1-6; tentatively, D is TRBD1 (5 bases). The V and J ends lost 1 base and 5 bases respectively, with 12 bases between them. The CDR3 is made up of 16 amino acids. Germline CDR1 and CDR2: MGHRA and YSYEKL. CDR3 in amino acids: CASSQVPGRDNSPLHF. CDR3 nucleotides: TGCGCCAGCAGCCAAGTTCCAGGGCGGGATAATTCACCCCTCCACTTT.

This clone came up a few times. The rearrangement joins TRBV10-1 to TRBJ2-2, with 7 bases aligning to TRBD1. CDR1 and CDR2 (germline): WNHNN, SYGVQD (reference sequence). Trimming at V came to 9 bases and at J to 8 bases, leaving 3 bases not matched to a gene. The CDR3 spans 11 residues. In nucleotides, the CDR3 is TGCGCCAGGTTGGGACAGGGGGAGCTGTTTTTT. It is translated as CARLGQGELFF.

The chain is built from TRBV7-8 and TRBJ2-7; D ambiguous. The CDR3 is 12 amino acids. Deletions cut 5 bases from V and 3 bases from J, with 8 bases between. The germline V gene has CDR1 SGHVS and CDR2 FQNEAQ. In DNA, the CDR3 is TGTGCCAGCAGCGCACAAGGCTACGAGCAGTACTTC. This codes for CASSAQGYEQYF.

This clone appeared once. This rearrangement joins TRBV9 to TRBJ2-5; TRBD1 matches at 7 bases. J gave up 1 base and V 4 bases, and 4 bases lay outside the gene matches. Germline loops: CDR1 SGDLS, CDR2 YYNGEE. This CDR3 is built from 14 residues. CDR3 protein: CASSSGGLQETQYF. The DNA for the CDR3 is TGTGCCAGCAGCTCAGGGGGTCTCCAAGAGACCCAGTACTTC. Based on the CDR3 plus reference TRBV9 and TRBJ2-5, the full variable domain is DSGVTQTPKHLITATGQRVTLRCSPRSGDLSVYWYQQSLDQGLQFLIQYYNGEERAKGNILERFSAQQFPDLHSELNLSSLELGDSALYFCASSSGGLQETQYFGPGTRLLVL.

The rearrangement uses TRBV28 and TRBJ1-2, with a weak D call TRBD1 (6 bases). Germline assignment: CDR1 MDHEN and CDR2 SYDVKM. CDR3 length: 12 residues. Trimming stripped 6 bases from V and 4 bases from J, with 9 bases between. CDR3 sequence reads: CASREGGYGYTF. Here the CDR3 DNA reads TGTGCCAGCAGAGAAGGGGGCTATGGCTACACCTTC.

The chain couples TRBV27 to TRBJ1-2, with D perhaps TRBD1 (5 bases). V shed 5 bases and J shed 5 bases, with 9 bases lying between them. There are 12 residues in the CDR3. Per germline, CDR1 MNHEY and CDR2 SMNVEV (reference sequence). The CDR3 is CASSVKGYGYTF. In DNA, the CDR3 is TGTGCCAGCAGTGTTAAGGGGTATGGCTACACCTTC.

This rearrangement joins TRBV7-3 to TRBJ2-5; 7 bases are shared with TRBD1. The CDR3 extends over 13 amino acids. CDR1 and CDR2 (germline): SGHTA, FQGTGA. Unmatched junction bases numbered 0, after V lost 2 bases and J lost 3 bases. The CDR3 coding sequence is TGTGCCAGCAGCTTAGGGACAGAAGAGACCCAGTACTTC. Protein: CASSLGTEETQYF.

CDR3 nucleotides: TGTGCCAGTAGTATCGTAGTAGGCAATGAGCAGTTCTTC. As protein: CASSIVVGNEQFF. The chain carries TRBV19 and TRBJ2-1; D is undetermined. The CDR3 is made up of 13 amino acids. CDR1 LNHDA and CDR2 SQIVND come from the germline V gene (reference sequence). Deletions cut 3 bases from V and 6 bases from J, with 9 bases between. Filled out from reference TRBV19 and TRBJ2-1, the complete variable domain reads DGGITQSPKYLFRKEGQNVTLSCEQNLNHDAMYWYRQDPGQGLRLIYYSQIVNDFQKGDIAEGYSVSREKKESFPLTVTSAQKNPTAFYLCASSIVVGNEQFFGPGTRLTVL.

The genes are TRBV30 and TRBJ1-1; D is unclear. Trimming shortened V by 5 bases and J by 1 base, and 5 bases separated the two germline ends. Germline CDR1 reads GTSNPN; CDR2 reads SVGIG (reference sequence). This CDR3 is 11 amino acids long. This CDR3 reads CAWAKNTEAFF. CDR3 in DNA: TGTGCCTGGGCAAAGAACACTGAAGCTTTCTTT.

The chain uses TRBV5-1 and TRBJ1-4; unclear D gene. Germline V gene data show CDR1 as SGHRS and CDR2 as YFSETQ. Trimming pared 0 bases from V and 7 bases from J, leaving 10 bases between. CDR3 size: 14 residues. The CDR3 protein is CASSLEGLVEKLFF. The CDR3 region has the DNA TGCGCCAGCAGCTTGGAAGGTCTAGTTGAAAAACTGTTTTTT.

This clone was counted at least ten times. This sequence joins TRBV7-8 and TRBJ2-2, with 7 bases identical to TRBD2. V trimming: 1 base; J trimming: 4 bases; junction bases outside the gene matches: 12. This CDR3 is built from 18 residues. Per germline, CDR1 SGHVS and CDR2 FQNEAQ. The CDR3 reads CASSLGPRDYSGTGELFF. CDR3 DNA: TGTGCCAGCAGCTTAGGTCCAAGGGACTACTCCGGCACCGGGGAGCTGTTTTTT.

The chain is built from TRBV6-5 and TRBJ1-5; unclear D gene. Trimming removed 2 bases from V and 3 bases from J, with 8 bases in between. Germline CDR1 and CDR2: MNHEY and SVGAGI. The CDR3 consists of 14 residues. The CDR3 sequence is CASSYRGFNQPQHF. CDR3 coding DNA: TGTGCCAGCAGTTACCGGGGTTTCAATCAGCCCCAGCATTTT.

The chain carries TRBV27 and TRBJ1-1, with D possibly TRBD1 on 5 matching bases. CDR3 length equals 16 residues. The ends were cut back, 4 bases at V and 4 bases at J, with 19 bases in the middle. Germline CDR1 is MNHEY and CDR2 is SMNVEV (reference sequence). The CDR3 DNA reads TGTGCCAGCAGTTCTCCCGGGACCTACTTCGGCACTGAAGCTTTCTTT. Protein sequence: CASSSPGTYFGTEAFF.

This clone was counted once. The chain uses TRBV5-5 and TRBJ1-4, with D unclear. The CDR3 length is 14 residues. The V gene's germline CDR1 is SGHKS and CDR2 YYEKEE (reference sequence). V shed 4 bases and J shed 6 bases, with 13 bases lying between them. The CDR3 DNA follows: TGTGCCAGCAGCCCGGTGGCGGGGTATGAAAAACTGTTTTTT. It is translated as CASSPVAGYEKLFF.

This clone is a singleton in its sample. The genes are TRBV4-3 and TRBJ2-7, with 8 bases matching TRBD2. Germline V gives CDR1 LGHNA, CDR2 YSLEER. The CDR3 has 17 amino acids. The V segment lost 0 bases and the J segment 3 bases; nucleotides outside the gene matches: 10. CDR3 nucleotide sequence: TGCGCCAGCAGCCAAGATACCGGCGGGGGGCCGGACTACGAGCAGTACTTC. The encoded protein is CASSQDTGGGPDYEQYF.

The rearrangement uses TRBV7-2 and TRBJ2-7; 8 nucleotides agree with TRBD1. Losses at the gene ends were 2 bases for V and 4 bases for J; bases not matched to a gene: 1. The CDR3 spans 13 residues. Germline assignment: CDR1 SGHTA and CDR2 FQGNSA. The CDR3 reads CASSLNRGYEQYF. CDR3 nucleotides: TGTGCCAGCAGCTTAAACAGGGGGTACGAGCAGTACTTC.

The chain has TRBV24-1 and TRBJ1-1; D is unresolved. The V gene's germline CDR1 is KGHDR and CDR2 SFDVKD. The germline V and J ends were trimmed by 4 bases and 1 base, with 12 bases remaining between them. The CDR3 sequence is 15 residues long. DNA for the CDR3: TGTGCCACCAGTGACGGCTTGGGTGAGAACACTGAAGCTTTCTTT. Protein: CATSDGLGENTEAFF.

V gene TRBV4-3 combines with J gene TRBJ1-2; D is perhaps TRBD1 (5 bases). V lost 0 bases and J 8 bases, leaving 16 bases between the germline ends. The germline CDR1 and CDR2 sequences are LGHNA and YSLEER. This CDR3 has 15 amino acids. The CDR3 DNA reads TGCGCCAGCAGCCAAGACACGGAGGGGTTCGACGGCTACACCTTC. Its translation: CASSQDTEGFDGYTF.

J is TRBJ1-4 and V is TRBV2; 9 nucleotides line up with TRBD1. Germline V gene sequence: CDR1 SNHLY, CDR2 FYNNEI. The CDR3 is 14 residues long. The J segment lost 7 bases and the V segment lost 7 bases, leaving 7 bases of the junction unmatched. The CDR3 region is CASTDRGDSEKLFF. The DNA for the CDR3 is TGTGCCAGCACTGACAGGGGGGACAGTGAAAAACTGTTTTTT. Looking up the rest from reference TRBV2 and TRBJ1-4 gives the full variable domain: EPEVTQTPSHQVTQMGQEVILRCVPISNHLYFYWYRQILGQKVEFLVSFYNNEISEKSEIFDDQFSVERPDGSNFTLKIRSTKLEDSAMYFCASTDRGDSEKLFFGSGTQLSVL.

In DNA, the CDR3 is TGTGCCAGCAGCGTTCGGGTCCTGAATCAGCCCCAGCATTTT. It codes for CASSVRVLNQPQHF. This sequence joins TRBV21-1 and TRBJ1-5. TRBV21-1 is reported as a pseudogene. This CDR3 has 14 residues.